These T cell receptor beta chains were read from a single sample in a study of blood T cell repertoires in COVID-19. Sequencing was performed with immunoSEQ multiplex PCR; in TCRdb, only in-frame clones are kept and a portion is missing. The repertoire consists of just over 40,000 clones, with roughly 83% occurring once and the leading ten covering roughly 2.6%. The specimen was peripheral blood. The receptor set was obtained from a woman aged 55-70 years with acute or convalescent COVID-19. CDR3s include the opening cysteine and the closing phenylalanine or tryptophan. The D gene is left open where the match is weak.

CDR3 length: 13
D gene: -
J gene: TRBJ1-1
V gene: TRBV15
CDR3 protein: CATSVDMNTEAFF

CDR3 length: 16
D gene: -
J gene: TRBJ1-2
V gene: TRBV9
CDR3 protein: CASSLLPPTGIYGYTF

CDR3 length: 11
D gene: -
J gene: TRBJ1-3
V gene: TRBV5-1
CDR3 protein: CASRRGNTIYF

CDR3 length: 13
D gene: -
J gene: TRBJ2-5
V gene: TRBV5-6
CDR3 protein: CASSLRGWETQYF

CDR3 length: 15
D gene: -
J gene: TRBJ1-1
V gene: TRBV11-2
CDR3 protein: CASSSTQGRGTEAFF

CDR3 length: 15
D gene: TRBD1
J gene: TRBJ1-2
V gene: TRBV19
CDR3 protein: CASSSGRTGSYGYTF

CDR3 length: 15
D gene: -
J gene: TRBJ1-5
V gene: TRBV6-6
CDR3 protein: CASSRDSGSNQPQHF

CDR3 length: 16
D gene: -
J gene: TRBJ2-7
V gene: TRBV7-3
CDR3 protein: CASSPGGTASSYEQYF

CDR3 length: 14
D gene: TRBD1
J gene: TRBJ2-1
V gene: TRBV15
CDR3 protein: CATSGTGGYNEQFF

CDR3 length: 14
D gene: TRBD1
J gene: TRBJ1-6
V gene: TRBV9
CDR3 protein: CASSVGLPGGTLHF

CDR3 length: 12
D gene: -
J gene: TRBJ2-7
V gene: TRBV5-1
CDR3 protein: CASSAGSYEQYF

CDR3 length: 15
D gene: TRBD1
J gene: TRBJ1-6
V gene: TRBV7-9
CDR3 protein: CASSLGRGINSPLHF

CDR3 length: 12
D gene: -
J gene: TRBJ2-7
V gene: TRBV3-1/TRBV3-2
CDR3 protein: CASSQVVHEQYF

CDR3 length: 13
D gene: -
J gene: TRBJ1-2
V gene: TRBV3-1/TRBV3-2
CDR3 protein: CASRAATGYGYTF

CDR3 length: 13
D gene: -
J gene: TRBJ1-2
V gene: TRBV5-4
CDR3 protein: CASSLRGFYGYTF

CDR3 length: 13
D gene: -
J gene: TRBJ1-2
V gene: TRBV7-9
CDR3 protein: CASSLVSENGYTF

CDR3 length: 17
D gene: TRBD1
J gene: TRBJ2-1
V gene: TRBV18
CDR3 protein: CASSPSLGQHSYNEQFF